Here is one T cell receptor (beta chain) with its context. The clone's antigen remains unknown. The input lacks base qualities; no much larger clone sits a single base away. RNA was extracted using the RNeasy kit, and roughly 0.45 to 1 ug of the RNA was reverse transcribed with random hexamers. TCR beta CDR3 regions were amplified with the immunoSEQ multiplex PCR assay covering 54 Vbeta and 13 Jbeta segments. PCR amplification bias was corrected using a synthetic template baseline for primer optimization and computational correction. The authors' analysis ran thus. Reads were assigned to V, D and J genes according to IMGT and analyzed in immunoSEQ Analyzer, with only productive sequences retained. To calculate clonality, Shannon entropy was normalized by log2 of the number of productive unique sequences and then subtracted from one. Public and private clones were assessed among the 100 most prevalent clones of each patient and control. Clones were defined as Susac-specific if absent from the healthy and MS cohorts, from around 1,000 published viral clones and from other ImmuneACCESS disease sequences. The public reads were run again by TCRdb, first through fastp at Q25 and then through MiXCR, and only productive beta chains were kept. Rows are combined by CDR3 protein, so each entry shows the most common genes and DNA. For this entry, the V and J calls and clone size follow TCRdb and not the study's own pipeline. Across this sample there are some 400,000 distinct CDR3 sequences, with 75% to 90% seen only once. 0.09% to 0.15% of the sample is in the top ten clones.

High-throughput TCR beta sequencing profiled peripheral blood CD8+ and CD4+ T cells from healthy donors, Susac syndrome patients and multiple sclerosis patients. Multiple sclerosis controls were treatment-naive patients with stable or active relapsing-remitting disease fulfilling revised McDonald criteria. Bulk CD8+ and CD4+ T cells were purified magnetically by negative isolation, whereas CD8+ TEMRA cells were enriched by FACS. Blood was drawn into EDTA tubes, processed within 24 hours, and PBMCs were isolated by density gradient centrifugation. PBMCs intended for TCR sequencing were cryopreserved in liquid nitrogen and were subsequently thawed in a 37 degrees C water bath. The sorted or isolated CD4+, CD8+ and CD8+ TEMRA cells had a purity of 90% or higher. The sample is drawn from a study of CD8 T cells in Susac syndrome (dated by TCRdb to between 2018 and 2020). Regarding the research as a whole: The study used repertoire sequencing to test whether antigen drove CD8+ T cell activation and differentiation in Susac syndrome. The study compared CD8+ T cell repertoire clonality among eleven to twelve healthy donors, about 14 Susac syndrome patients and some 16 multiple sclerosis patients.

General findings and caveats noted by the study authors: The TCR sequencing and HLA analysis was acknowledged to have included a relatively small number of individuals.

Between the V and J ends, shortened by 1 base and 4 bases respectively, the junction contains 14 bases. CDR1 and CDR2, looked up from the germline V gene, are SGHDN and FVKESK. From the cysteine up to the phenylalanine, the CDR3 has a length of 16 residues. Only CDR3 DNA remains: 48 bases, in frame from the first base. This receptor was obtained from a human donor with multiple sclerosis. Rearrangement joined TRBV14 to TRBJ2-1, and TRBD2 may be the D gene, going by 5 matching bases. Source material: CD8+ T cells from PBMCs. Here the CDR3 is given as CASSQVGTRAYNEQFF. The sequenced DNA: TGTGCCAGCAGCCAAGTTGGAACTAGAGCTTACAATGAGCAGTTCTTC. With all but the CDR3 taken from the reference TRBV14 and TRBJ2-1 genes, the full variable domain is: EAGVTQFPSHSVIEKGQTVTLRCDPISGHDNLYWYRRVMGKEIKFLLHFVKESKQDESGMPNNRFLAERTGGTYSTLKVQPAELEDSGVYFCASSQVGTRAYNEQFFGPGTRLTVL.